The next 27 T cell receptor beta chains were all read from a single sample in a study of blood T cells in healthy people across ages. Together with a sample-barcoded 5' primer, a J-beta primer mix was included in a second PCR lasting roughly 6 to 12 cycles. TCRdb processed the 5' RACE reads anew with MiXCR; each CDR3 protein has one entry. The sample records some 1,500,000 distinct CDR3 sequences, roughly 43% being singletons. Sequencing was performed on blood. The source of these receptors is a woman aged 18-29 years in good health.

The chain links TRBV6-6 to TRBJ2-7; D possibly uses TRBD1 or TRBD2 (5 bases each). The CDR3 totals 15 residues. Trimming pared 6 bases from V and 3 bases from J, leaving 18 bases between. In germline, CDR1 is MNHNY, CDR2 SVGAGI (reference sequence). DNA of the CDR3: TGTGCCAGCAGACACCGGGACCACGGTTACTACGAGCAGTACTTC. The encoded protein is CASRHRDHGYYEQYF.

The chain has TRBV27 and TRBJ2-7; D not resolved. V shed 5 bases and J shed 1 base, with 9 bases lying between them. There are 13 residues in the CDR3. Germline assignment: CDR1 MNHEY and CDR2 SMNVEV (reference sequence). In DNA form, the CDR3 reads TGTGCCAGCAGTGGGTCTCAGTCCTACGAGCAGTACTTC. Translated: CASSGSQSYEQYF.

This clonotype showed up many times. The chain uses TRBV12-3 or TRBV12-4 and TRBJ1-6, with TRBD1 matching over 7 bases. V shed 2 bases and J 5 bases; nucleotides not matched to a gene: 0. This CDR3 contains 14 residues. CDR3 residues: CASSLQGDNSPLHF. The CDR3 region has the DNA TGTGCCAGCAGTTTACAGGGGGATAATTCACCCCTCCACTTT.

The rearrangement links TRBV12-3 or TRBV12-4 to TRBJ2-3; 9 bases match TRBD2. The CDR3 runs to 17 residues. Germline trimming cut 6 bases from V and 4 bases from J; bases unmatched to any gene: 14. CDR3 sequence reads: CASSPAQREASADTQYF. The DNA of the CDR3 is TGTGCCAGCAGCCCAGCCCAGCGGGAGGCCAGCGCAGATACGCAGTATTTT.

A few counts support this clonotype. The genes are TRBV6-5 and TRBJ1-1, with 8 bases lining up with TRBD1. This CDR3 region has 13 residues. Germline V gene data show CDR1 as MNHEY and CDR2 as SVGAGI. Germline trimming cut 6 bases from V and 6 bases from J; bases unmatched to any gene: 6. In nucleotides, the CDR3 is TGTGCCAGCAGCAGGACAGGGCTCCCTGAAGCTTTCTTT. Translation gives CASSRTGLPEAFF.

The chain recombines TRBV5-1 with TRBJ1-2, with D possibly being TRBD1 (5 bases). The germline V gene has CDR1 SGHRS and CDR2 YFSETQ. The CDR3 length is 15 residues. Trimming took off 4 bases at V and 1 base at J, with 14 bases between the two ends. The CDR3 coding sequence is TGCGCCAGCAGCGGAATGGGACTCATTAACTATGGCTACACCTTC. Translation: CASSGMGLINYGYTF.

This clonotype has just a few counts. The chain links TRBV20-1 to TRBJ2-7; D unclear. Germline V gives CDR1 DFQATT, CDR2 SNEGSKA (reference sequence). Trimming left V 2 bases short and J 0 bases short, with 11 bases between. The CDR3 is 14 amino acids. The DNA of the CDR3 is TGCAGTGCTAGACCTGCGACTCTCTCCTACGAGCAGTACTTC. It yields the protein CSARPATLSYEQYF.

The chain links TRBV27 to TRBJ2-7, with 12 bases aligning to TRBD2. The CDR3 runs 13 residues. Trimming took 9 bases from V and 2 from J; bases not matched to a gene: 2. Per the germline V gene, CDR1 is MNHEY and CDR2 is SMNVEV (reference sequence). CDR3 region: CASGLAGTYEQYF. Here the CDR3 DNA reads TGTGCCAGTGGACTAGCGGGAACCTACGAGCAGTACTTC.

This chain connects TRBV5-1 to TRBJ2-7; 8 positions agree with TRBD1. Germline V gives CDR1 SGHRS, CDR2 YFSETQ. The CDR3 has 16 residues. Trimming cost V 3 bases and J 3 bases; bases outside gene matches: 11. CDR3 coding DNA: TGCGCCAGCAGCTCGTCCCAGGGGGCTCTCAGCTACGAGCAGTACTTC. It yields the protein CASSSSQGALSYEQYF. The whole variable domain, filled in from reference TRBV5-1 and TRBJ2-7, reads KAGVTQTPRYLIKTRGQQVTLSCSPISGHRSVSWYQQTPGQGLQFLFEYFSETQRNKGNFPGRFSGRQFSNSRSEMNVSTLELGDSALYLCASSSSQGALSYEQYFGPGTRLTVT.

This clonotype came up many times. The rearrangement uses TRBV12-3 or TRBV12-4 and TRBJ2-1, with D unclear. The CDR3 is made up of 15 amino acids. Trimming left V 3 bases short and J 0 bases short, with 9 bases between. The CDR3 bases are TGTGCCAGCAGTTTCGCGGTGAGCTCCTACAATGAGCAGTTCTTC. This codes for CASSFAVSSYNEQFF.

V and J are TRBV7-3 and TRBJ1-1; D unresolved. The V end was cut by 2 bases, the J end by 2 bases, with 6 bases between. Germline CDR1 reads SGHTA; CDR2 reads FQGTGA. The CDR3 runs 13 residues. The CDR3 sequence: CASSLYFNTEAFF. CDR3 DNA: TGTGCCAGCAGCTTATATTTTAACACTGAAGCTTTCTTT.

CDR3 sequence: CAEVLAGIADTQYF. The CDR3 DNA reads TGTGCCGAGGTACTAGCGGGAATCGCAGATACGCAGTATTTT. This chain joins TRBV7-2 and TRBJ2-3; the match to TRBD2 covers 10 bases. This CDR3 region has 14 residues. The germline gives CDR1 SGHTA, CDR2 FQGNSA. V shed 11 bases and J 4 bases; nucleotides not matched to a gene: 9.

Ten or more counts support this clonotype. This rearrangement joins TRBV2 to TRBJ2-1; weak D call: TRBD2 (6 bases). CDR3 length: 15 amino acids. V was cut by 7 bases and J by 4 bases, with 17 bases left in between. Germline lookup yields CDR1 SNHLY and CDR2 FYNNEI. The DNA of the CDR3 is TGTGCCAGCACCTACTCCACGGGGGTGTACAATGAGCAGTTCTTC. Translating it yields CASTYSTGVYNEQFF.

The J gene is TRBJ2-1, the V gene TRBV7-9, with TRBD2 as a possible D gene (5 bases). V lost 4 bases, J lost 6 bases, and 16 bases lay in between. The germline V gene has CDR1 SEHNR and CDR2 FQNEAQ (reference sequence). The CDR3 is 15 amino acids. DNA of the CDR3: TGTGCCAGCAGCTCCCCGGCACGGGGAACCAATGAGCAGTTCTTC. Amino acid sequence: CASSSPARGTNEQFF.

V is TRBV12-3 or TRBV12-4 and J is TRBJ2-6; D gene ambiguous. The CDR3 loop spans 14 amino acids. Trimming took off 2 bases at V and 2 bases at J, with 4 bases between the two ends. The DNA for the CDR3 is TGTGCCAGCAGTTTACAAGCTGGGGCCAACGTCCTGACTTTC. Protein: CASSLQAGANVLTF.

The chain uses TRBV9 and TRBJ2-3; D is undetermined. CDR3 length: 16 amino acids. CDR1 and CDR2 (germline): SGDLS, YYNGEE. V was shortened by 2 bases and J by 1 base, with 14 bases between the two germline ends. CDR3 nucleotide sequence: TGTGCCAGCAGCGTTTTCCTGGCTAGGGGCACAGATACGCAGTATTTT. Its translation is CASSVFLARGTDTQYF.

This clonotype was found a few times. The V call is TRBV6-1, the J call TRBJ1-6, with 9 bases lining up with TRBD1. Trimming at V came to 5 bases and at J to 7 bases, leaving 3 bases not matched to a gene. Germline values: CDR1 MNHNS, CDR2 SASEGT. The CDR3 is 14 residues long. CDR3 sequence (DNA): TGTGCCAGCAGTCGACAGGGGGGGAATTCACCCCTCCACTTT. Its translation: CASSRQGGNSPLHF.

The V gene is TRBV29-1, the J gene TRBJ2-3, with D possibly TRBD1 on 5 matching bases. This CDR3 has 13 amino acids. Germline V lookup: CDR1 SQVTM, CDR2 ANQGSEA. The V and J ends lost 3 bases and 5 bases respectively, with 12 bases between them. For the CDR3, the DNA is TGCAGCGTTGATGGCAGGGATGTAGATACGCAGTATTTT. This translates into CSVDGRDVDTQYF.

The rearrangement uses TRBV7-2 and TRBJ2-7; the match to TRBD2 covers 12 bases. The CDR3 is made up of 15 amino acids. Germline-derived CDR1 and CDR2 are SGHTA and FQGNSA. Trimming took 5 bases from V and 7 from J; bases not matched to a gene: 9. CDR3 loop: CASSQTSGGWGEQYF. CDR3 DNA sequence: TGTGCCAGCAGCCAGACTAGCGGGGGCTGGGGTGAGCAGTACTTC.

The chain employs TRBV20-1 and TRBJ1-1; D not certain. This CDR3 has 12 residues. Looked up from germline, CDR1 is DFQATT and CDR2 is SNEGSKA (reference sequence). In DNA form, the CDR3 reads TGCAGCGGCGGGGTCGGGAACACTGAAGCTTTCTTT. Translation: CSGGVGNTEAFF.

This clonotype was seen more than once but under ten times. V and J are TRBV20-1 and TRBJ1-5, with D possibly TRBD1 on 5 matching bases. V lost 6 bases, J lost 3 bases, and 15 bases lay in between. Germline CDR1 and CDR2: DFQATT and SNEGSKA (reference sequence). The CDR3 runs 14 residues. The CDR3 DNA reads as TGCAGTGCGCGCAGGTTGGGGACCAATCAGCCCCAGCATTTT. Translating gives CSARRLGTNQPQHF.

The CDR3 region is CASSNRGQGKFF. The CDR3 region has the DNA TGTGCCAGCAGCAACAGAGGACAGGGGAAGTTCTTC. The J gene is TRBJ2-1, the V gene TRBV7-3; TRBD1 agrees at 9 bases. This CDR3 comprises 12 residues. CDR1 SGHTA and CDR2 FQGTGA come from the germline V gene. Trimming cost V 5 bases and J 14 bases; bases outside gene matches: 7.

V is TRBV4-1 and J is TRBJ2-2, with TRBD1 as a possible D gene (6 bases). Trimming cost V 2 bases and J 4 bases, with 11 bases left between them. There are 15 residues in the CDR3. Germline V CDR1 and CDR2: MGHRA, YSYEKL. In nucleotides, the CDR3 is TGCGCCAGCAGCCAACCCGGCAGGGGCACCGGGGAGCTGTTTTTT. Residues: CASSQPGRGTGELFF.

To note about this clonotype: One junction end does not reproduce the germline sequence, and a read error may be involved. The CDR3 DNA sequence: TGTGCCAGCAGTTTAATGAATGAGCAGATCTTC. This sequence encodes CASSLMNEQIF. The chain links TRBV12-3 or TRBV12-4 to TRBJ2-1; D unresolved. The CDR3 consists of 11 residues.

This chain joins TRBV20-1 and TRBJ2-1; the match to TRBD2 covers 14 bases. CDR3 length: 17 residues. J gave up 4 bases and V 5 bases, and 10 bases lay outside the gene matches. Germline assignment: CDR1 DFQATT and CDR2 SNEGSKA (reference sequence). The CDR3 loop reads CSAHLGLAGGYYNEQFF. The CDR3 DNA is TGCAGTGCTCACCTTGGACTAGCGGGGGGTTATTACAATGAGCAGTTCTTC.

V gene TRBV24-1 combines with J gene TRBJ2-3; 7 bases are a match to TRBD2. The V segment lost 9 bases and the J segment 4 bases; nucleotides outside the gene matches: 12. The CDR3 sequence is 15 residues long. CDR1 and CDR2 (germline): KGHDR, SFDVKD. This CDR3 is CATGSSGTPPDTQYF. As DNA, the CDR3 is TGTGCCACCGGATCGAGCGGGACCCCCCCAGATACGCAGTATTTT.

The genes are TRBV20-1 and TRBJ1-2; D is possibly TRBD1 (5 bases). Trimming shortened V by 6 bases and J by 8 bases, and 16 bases separated the two germline ends. CDR1 is DFQATT and CDR2 is SNEGSKA in the germline V gene (reference sequence). The CDR3 length is 12 residues. CDR3 in amino acids: CSATDIFSGYTF. The CDR3 DNA follows: TGCAGTGCGACGGACATTTTCTCCGGCTACACCTTC.